This entry describes one T cell receptor beta chain. Its antigen is currently unknown. V lost 5 bases and J lost 7, with 24 bases in between. Germline V gene sequence: CDR1 SGHTA, CDR2 FQGNSA. The CDR3 contains 16 residues. Libraries were prepared by immunoSEQ multiplex PCR; TCRdb keeps only in-frame clonotypes and omits some of them. Of 150,000 to 200,000 clones detected, about 96% appear once; the ten largest clones hold around 0.9%. The sample belongs to a study of cytomegalovirus exposure and HLA in healthy donors. Whole-study context: The roughly 700 first-cohort repertoires shared a platform with the approximately 110 validation repertoires, as reported in a later analysis. Notes on the study in general: The listing of 150 to 200 TCR beta chains classed them as cytomegalovirus-associated. Using the classifier, cytomegalovirus status was reportedly diagnosed with high specificity and sensitivity.

The chain links TRBV7-2 to TRBJ2-7, with D possibly matching TRBD2 (5 bases). Sequences were obtained from PBMCs. This clonotype originated in a woman under 30 in good health and CMV-seronegative. The CDR3 loop reads CASSLTYPGLIGEQYF. For the CDR3, the DNA is TGTGCCAGCAGCCTAACATACCCCGGACTGATTGGGGAGCAGTACTTC. The full variable domain, its missing parts supplied by reference TRBV7-2 and TRBJ2-7, is GAGVSQSPSNKVTEKGKDVELRCDPISGHTALYWYRQSLGQGLEFLIYFQGNSAPDKSGLPSDRFSAERTGGSVSTLTIQRTQQEDSAVYLCASSLTYPGLIGEQYFGPGTRLTVT.